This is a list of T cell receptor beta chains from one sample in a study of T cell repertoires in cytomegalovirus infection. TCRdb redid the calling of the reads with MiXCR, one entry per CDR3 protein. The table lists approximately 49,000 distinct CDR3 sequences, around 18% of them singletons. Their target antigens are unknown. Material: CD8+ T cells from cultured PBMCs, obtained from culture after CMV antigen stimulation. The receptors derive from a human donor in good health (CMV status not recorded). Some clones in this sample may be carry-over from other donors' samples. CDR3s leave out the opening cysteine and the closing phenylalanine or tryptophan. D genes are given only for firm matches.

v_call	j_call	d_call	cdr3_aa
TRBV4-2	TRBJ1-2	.	ASTEGRSYGYT
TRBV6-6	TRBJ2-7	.	ASSLPSTYEQY
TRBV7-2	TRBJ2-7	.	ASRVWAGREQY
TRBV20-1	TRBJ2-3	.	SATRSTQY
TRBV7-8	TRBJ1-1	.	ASSLAGRGAWNTEAF
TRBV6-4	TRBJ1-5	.	ASSEGTLQPQH
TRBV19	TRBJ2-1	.	ASSRRARVLDNEQF
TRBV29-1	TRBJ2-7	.	SVAGDLYEQY
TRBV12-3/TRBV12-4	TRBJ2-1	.	ASNGGENYEQF
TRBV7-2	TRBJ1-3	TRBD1	ASSLIRTGRNTIY
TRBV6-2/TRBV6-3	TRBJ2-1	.	ASSYTLGTTTYNEQF
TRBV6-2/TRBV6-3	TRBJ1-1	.	ASSYSTAIEAF
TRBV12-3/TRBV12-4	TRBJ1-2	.	ASSLLPNYGYT
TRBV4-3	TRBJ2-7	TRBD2	ASSQDPWTRSYEQY
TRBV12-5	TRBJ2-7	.	ASGLVSFGTALEQY
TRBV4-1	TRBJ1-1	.	ASSQDIRDPEAF
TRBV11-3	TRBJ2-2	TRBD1	ASSLGQGWTGELF
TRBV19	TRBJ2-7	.	ASSPGHTYEQY
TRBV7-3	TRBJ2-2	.	ASSATQGPNTGELF
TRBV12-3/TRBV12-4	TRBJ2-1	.	ASSFGGRPGYNEQF
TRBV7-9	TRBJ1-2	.	ASSLGEIHYGYT
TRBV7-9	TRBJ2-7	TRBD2	ASSPSRDYLYEQY
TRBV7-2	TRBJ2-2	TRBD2	ASSLRGGSTGELF
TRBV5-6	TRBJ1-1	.	ASTLLGNTEAF
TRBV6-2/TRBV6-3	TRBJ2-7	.	ASSYFGGGEQY
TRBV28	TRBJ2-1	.	ASSFVGSNEQF
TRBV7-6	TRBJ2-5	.	ASSLALRGQETQY
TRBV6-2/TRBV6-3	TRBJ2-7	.	ASSALSGRAFYEQY
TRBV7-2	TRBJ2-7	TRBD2	ASSPPRTSGGLYEQY
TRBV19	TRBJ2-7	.	ASRGSYEQY
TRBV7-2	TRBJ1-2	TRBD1	ASSSAGTGGSGYT
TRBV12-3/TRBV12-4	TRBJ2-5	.	ASSFGARQETQY
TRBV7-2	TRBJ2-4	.	ASTPEGRAQY
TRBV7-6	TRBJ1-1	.	ASRHTGTEAF
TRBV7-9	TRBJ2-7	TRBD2	ASSLSSGTVSYEQY
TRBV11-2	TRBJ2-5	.	ASSLVVRNGETQY
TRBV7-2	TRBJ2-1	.	ASSPSGEQF
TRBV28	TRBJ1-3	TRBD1	ASSQGVGNTIY
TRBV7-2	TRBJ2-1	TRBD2	ASSSLMSGGANEQF
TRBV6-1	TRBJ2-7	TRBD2	ASSPGLAGRYEQY
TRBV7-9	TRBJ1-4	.	ASSILEKLF
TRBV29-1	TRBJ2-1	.	SGGRDLGYNEQF
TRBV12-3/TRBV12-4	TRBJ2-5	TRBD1	ASSRQGPQETQY